The 29 T cell receptor beta chains listed next were all sequenced from one sample in a study of CD8 T cells in Susac syndrome. Random hexamers primed reverse transcription of 0.5 to 1 ug RNA. Each CDR3 protein gets one entry after TCRdb re-called the immunoSEQ multiplex PCR reads with MiXCR. Of roughly 200,000 distinct CDR3 sequences listed, around 94% are singletons. The sample comprised CD4+ T cells from PBMCs. The receptors stem from a human donor with Susac syndrome.

This chain joins TRBV7-9 and TRBJ1-2; 7 bases line up with TRBD1. The CDR3 totals 14 residues. Trimming took 3 bases from V and 4 from J; bases not matched to a gene: 5. CDR1 and CDR2 (germline): SEHNR, FQNEAQ (reference sequence). The CDR3 DNA is TGTGCCAGCAGCTTGGTCGGACAGGTCTATGGCTACACCTTC. This sequence encodes CASSLVGQVYGYTF.

This clonotype came up once. The rearrangement joins TRBV29-1 to TRBJ1-1; tentative D call: TRBD1 (5 bases). V was cut by 4 bases and J by 9 bases, with 9 bases left in between. The CDR3 length is 10 residues. CDR1 and CDR2 from the germline V gene are SQVTM and ANQGSEA. This CDR3 is CSVVGQKAFF. CDR3 coding DNA: TGCAGCGTTGTTGGACAAAAAGCTTTCTTT.

The chain has TRBV15 and TRBJ1-2; D unclear. Trimming pared 0 bases from V and 7 bases from J, leaving 18 bases between. The CDR3 has 16 residues. CDR1 and CDR2 (germline): LNHNV, YYDKDF (reference sequence). The CDR3 spells CATSRDGNDRASGYTF. The DNA for the CDR3 is TGTGCCACCAGCAGAGATGGGAACGATAGGGCCTCTGGCTACACCTTC.

This rearrangement joins TRBV6-2 or TRBV6-3 to TRBJ2-3; 7 bases are shared with TRBD2. With V trimmed by 7 bases and J by 4 bases, 2 bases remained unmatched. This CDR3 spans 12 amino acids. Germline assignment: CDR1 MNHEY and CDR2 SVGEGT. The CDR3 here is CASNGLADTQYF. The CDR3 bases are TGTGCCAGCAACGGACTAGCAGATACGCAGTATTTT.

The chain has TRBV30 and TRBJ2-2; 7 nucleotides agree with TRBD2. With 4 bases clipped from V and 4 bases from J, the junction kept 6 bases outside the gene matches. The CDR3 loop spans 14 amino acids. Germline-derived CDR1 and CDR2 are GTSNPN and SVGIG (reference sequence). Written as DNA, the CDR3 is TGTGCCTGGAACCCGGGACTAATCACCGGGGAGCTGTTTTTT. Its protein is CAWNPGLITGELFF.

The chain couples TRBV20-1 to TRBJ2-3; 9 nucleotides agree with TRBD1. CDR3 size: 13 residues. Germline V gene sequence: CDR1 DFQATT, CDR2 SNEGSKA (reference sequence). Trimming cost V 5 bases and J 3 bases; bases outside gene matches: 3. In nucleotides, the CDR3 is TGCAGTGCTCCGGACAGGGGTACAGATACGCAGTATTTT. Translated: CSAPDRGTDTQYF.

The chain joins TRBV3-1 to TRBJ1-5, with D unclear. V gave up 4 bases and J gave up 0 bases, with 4 bases separating them. This CDR3 has 13 amino acids. The V gene's germline CDR1 is LGHDT and CDR2 YNNKEL (reference sequence). CDR3 amino acids: CASSPDSNQPQHF. CDR3 nucleotides: TGTGCCAGCAGCCCCGATAGCAATCAGCCCCAGCATTTT.

The rearrangement joins TRBV27 to TRBJ1-6, with D unclear. Trimming took 3 bases from V and 6 from J, leaving 12 bases between them. This CDR3 has 15 residues. CDR1 is MNHEY and CDR2 is SMNVEV in the germline V gene (reference sequence). CDR3 sequence: CASSLGLHINSPLHF. The CDR3 DNA follows: TGTGCCAGCAGTTTGGGCTTGCATATTAATTCACCCCTCCACTTT.

The chain is built from TRBV7-2 and TRBJ1-4, with 10 bases identical to TRBD1. V shed 0 bases, J shed 7 bases, and the junction held 2 bases outside the gene matches. Germline CDR1 and CDR2: SGHTA and FQGNSA. This CDR3 is 15 amino acids long. The CDR3 bases are TGTGCCAGCAGCTTAGCGGACAGGGGGAGTGAAAAACTGTTTTTT. Translation gives CASSLADRGSEKLFF.

V is TRBV12-3 or TRBV12-4 and J is TRBJ2-7; 10 bases are shared with TRBD1. V lost 4 bases, J lost 6 bases, and 9 bases stayed unmatched. The length of the CDR3 is 15 residues. For the CDR3, the DNA is TGTGCCAGCAGTTCCGACAGGGGGCGTTATGGCGAGCAGTACTTC. This codes for CASSSDRGRYGEQYF.

The V call is TRBV7-8, the J call TRBJ1-1, with D perhaps TRBD1 (6 bases). In germline, CDR1 is SGHVS, CDR2 FQNEAQ. This CDR3 comprises 15 residues. Trimming took 7 bases from V and 1 from J, leaving 16 bases between them. The CDR3 nucleotides read TGTGCCAGCAACCCGGGGGGGGGCAAGAACACTGAAGCTTTCTTT. Its translation is CASNPGGGKNTEAFF.

The V call is TRBV7-9, the J call TRBJ2-5; no clear D gene. This CDR3 is built from 15 residues. V dropped 5 bases and J dropped 0 bases, with 13 bases sitting between them. Looked up from germline, CDR1 is SEHNR and CDR2 is FQNEAQ (reference sequence). CDR3 sequence: CASSPLERYQETQYF. The CDR3 bases are TGTGCCAGCAGCCCCCTTGAGAGGTACCAAGAGACCCAGTACTTC.

This chain uses TRBV20-1 with TRBJ2-5; no reliable D call. The CDR3 contains 12 residues. With 3 bases removed from V and 9 bases from J, the gap between germline ends came to 14 bases. Germline V gene lookup returns CDR1 DFQATT and CDR2 SNEGSKA (reference sequence). CDR3 in amino acids: CSAREMAGAQYF. The CDR3 DNA reads as TGCAGTGCTAGGGAGATGGCTGGGGCCCAGTACTTC.

The chain carries TRBV2 and TRBJ2-2, with D possibly matching TRBD1 (5 bases). Germline CDR1 reads SNHLY; CDR2 reads FYNNEI. This CDR3 contains 12 residues. V was trimmed by 7 bases and J by 4 bases, leaving 7 bases between them. DNA for the CDR3: TGTGCCAGCAAAAGGGGCACCGGGGAGCTGTTTTTT. Encoded protein: CASKRGTGELFF.

The chain couples TRBV7-2 to TRBJ1-5, with D possibly being TRBD1 (6 bases). The CDR3 is 17 amino acids. Looked up from germline, CDR1 is SGHTA and CDR2 is FQGNSA. V was pared by 4 bases and J by 6 bases, with 22 bases between. The CDR3 bases are TGTGCCAGCAGCTCCCGGGGCGGTCAGGGGATGGCTCAGCCCCAGCATTTT. This codes for CASSSRGGQGMAQPQHF. Full variable domain (rest looked up from reference TRBV7-2 and TRBJ1-5): GAGVSQSPSNKVTEKGKDVELRCDPISGHTALYWYRQSLGQGLEFLIYFQGNSAPDKSGLPSDRFSAERTGGSVSTLTIQRTQQEDSAVYLCASSSRGGQGMAQPQHFGDGTRLSIL.

This chain connects TRBV15 to TRBJ1-6, with no clear D. V lost 0 bases and J lost 9, with 9 bases in between. From germline, CDR1 is LNHNV and CDR2 YYDKDF (reference sequence). The CDR3 totals 14 residues. CDR3 sequence: CATSRDLTTSPLHF. For the CDR3, the DNA is TGTGCCACCAGCAGAGATCTGACCACTTCACCCCTCCACTTT.

In this sample, this clonotype turned up once. The V and J genes are TRBV5-1 and TRBJ2-7; TRBD1 matches at 8 bases. The V segment lost 3 bases and the J segment 0 bases; nucleotides outside the gene matches: 2. Per germline, CDR1 SGHRS and CDR2 YFSETQ. This CDR3 has 14 amino acids. Here the CDR3 DNA reads TGCGCCAGCAGCTCCGGACAGGGCTCCTACGAGCAGTACTTC. Protein: CASSSGQGSYEQYF.

This chain uses TRBV9 with TRBJ2-1; D might be TRBD2 (6 bases). The CDR3 loop spans 16 amino acids. CDR1 SGDLS and CDR2 YYNGEE come from the germline V gene. Trimming removed 0 bases at V and 4 bases at J, with 14 bases between. The CDR3 sequence is CASSVAGSGRYNEQFF. The CDR3 DNA sequence: TGTGCCAGCAGCGTAGCCGGTAGCGGAAGATACAATGAGCAGTTCTTC.

V gene TRBV28 combines with J gene TRBJ2-7; D remains ambiguous. V was trimmed by 4 bases and J by 13 bases, leaving 20 bases between them. Germline V gene lookup returns CDR1 MDHEN and CDR2 SYDVKM. This CDR3 comprises 13 residues. CDR3 DNA sequence: TGTGCCAGCAGTTCCGGAAATGAGGACCCGCGCTACTTC. This gives the protein CASSSGNEDPRYF.

The chain combines TRBV18 with TRBJ2-7; tentatively, D is TRBD2 (6 bases). Per germline, CDR1 KGHSH and CDR2 LQKENI. Deletions cut 3 bases from V and 6 bases from J, with 18 bases between. The CDR3 runs 15 residues. The CDR3 here is CASSPSGSPGGEQYF. For the CDR3, the DNA is TGTGCCAGCTCACCCTCCGGGAGCCCCGGAGGCGAGCAGTACTTC.

The chain joins TRBV4-1 to TRBJ2-6; the D call may be TRBD1 or TRBD2 (5 bases each). This CDR3 region has 20 residues. The V end lost 1 base, the J end lost 0 bases, and 19 bases lay between the germline ends. Per germline, CDR1 MGHRA and CDR2 YSYEKL. The CDR3 loop reads CASSQVSGRGRLSGANVLTF. As DNA, the CDR3 is TGCGCCAGCAGCCAAGTCTCGGGACGAGGGAGACTCTCTGGGGCCAACGTCCTGACTTTC.

Worth noting for this clonotype: One junction end does not reproduce the germline sequence, and a read error may be involved. The rearrangement joins TRBV6-1 to TRBJ1-2; 8 bases are shared with TRBD1. The CDR3 extends over 12 amino acids. Germline values: CDR1 MNHNS, CDR2 SASEGT. CDR3 sequence reads: CASSARTGQDAF. CDR3 DNA sequence: TGTGCCAGCAGTGCTCGGACAGGGCAGGACGCCTTC.

The chain joins TRBV4-2 to TRBJ2-7; possibly TRBD2 for D (6 bases). Germline V gene sequence: CDR1 LGHNA, CDR2 YNFKEQ. V lost 1 base and J 1 base, leaving 14 bases between the germline ends. The CDR3 contains 16 residues. The CDR3 here is CASSQGELDYSYEQYF. The DNA for the CDR3 is TGTGCCAGCAGCCAAGGAGAACTGGACTATTCCTACGAGCAGTACTTC.

The chain uses TRBV14 and TRBJ1-2; D remains ambiguous. The CDR3 extends over 16 amino acids. CDR1 and CDR2 from the germline V gene are SGHDN and FVKESK. Trimming left V 4 bases short and J 4 bases short, with 19 bases between. CDR3: CASSRSGDSHLYGYTF. CDR3 sequence (DNA): TGTGCCAGCAGCCGAAGCGGTGACTCTCACCTCTATGGCTACACCTTC.

The chain combines TRBV29-1 with TRBJ2-7; TRBD1 is a possible D gene (8 bases). Between the trimmed V and J ends, which lost 6 bases and 6 bases, there was a span of 27 bases. The CDR3 is 16 residues long. Germline CDR1 and CDR2: SQVTM and ANQGSEA. As DNA, the CDR3 is TGCAGCGTCCAAGGGAGTTTCGGACAGGGAGGGCGCGAGCAGTACTTC. Translation: CSVQGSFGQGGREQYF.

This chain connects TRBV2 to TRBJ2-5; tentatively, D is TRBD1 (6 bases). The germline V and J ends were trimmed by 6 bases and 0 bases, with 14 bases remaining between them. This CDR3 is built from 15 residues. Germline CDR1 is SNHLY and CDR2 is FYNNEI. The CDR3 DNA sequence: TGTGCCAGCAGCCGGACAGTAAAAAACCAAGAGACCCAGTACTTC. It translates to CASSRTVKNQETQYF.

This rearrangement joins TRBV7-9 to TRBJ2-3; the match to TRBD2 covers 7 bases. Looked up from germline, CDR1 is SEHNR and CDR2 is FQNEAQ (reference sequence). The CDR3 contains 15 residues. Trimming at V came to 1 base and at J to 3 bases, leaving 4 bases not matched to a gene. CDR3 protein: CASSLGAGITDTQYF. The CDR3 nucleotides read TGTGCCAGCAGCTTAGGAGCGGGAATAACAGATACGCAGTATTTT.

The chain combines TRBV15 with TRBJ1-1; maybe TRBD1 (6 bases). Trimming shortened V by 8 bases and J by 4 bases, and 14 bases separated the two germline ends. Germline V gene sequence: CDR1 LNHNV, CDR2 YYDKDF (reference sequence). The CDR3 contains 13 residues. In DNA form, the CDR3 reads TGTGCCACCGCGGGGGGGCCGATCACTGAAGCTTTCTTT. Amino acid sequence: CATAGGPITEAFF.

The rearrangement uses TRBV28 and TRBJ1-5, with TRBD1 matching 9 bases. Germline V gives CDR1 MDHEN, CDR2 SYDVKM. There are 15 residues in the CDR3. Trimming removed 5 bases from V and 9 bases from J; junction bases left unmatched: 11. The CDR3 region has the DNA TGTGCCAGCAGTCTGGGACAGGGCCAGGTATGGCCCCAGCATTTT. Its protein is CASSLGQGQVWPQHF.